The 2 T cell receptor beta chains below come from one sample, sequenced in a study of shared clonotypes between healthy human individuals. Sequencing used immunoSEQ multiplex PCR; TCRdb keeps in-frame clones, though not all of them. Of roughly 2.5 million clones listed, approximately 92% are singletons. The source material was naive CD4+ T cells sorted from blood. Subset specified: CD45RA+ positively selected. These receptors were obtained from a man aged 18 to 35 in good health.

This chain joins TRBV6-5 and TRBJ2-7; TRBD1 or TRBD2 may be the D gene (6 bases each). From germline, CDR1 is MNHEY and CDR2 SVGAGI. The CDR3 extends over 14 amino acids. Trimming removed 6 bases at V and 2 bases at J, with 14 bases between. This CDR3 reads CASRPSGAAYEQYF. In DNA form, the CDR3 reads TGTGCCAGCAGGCCCTCGGGGGCGGCCTACGAGCAGTACTTC.

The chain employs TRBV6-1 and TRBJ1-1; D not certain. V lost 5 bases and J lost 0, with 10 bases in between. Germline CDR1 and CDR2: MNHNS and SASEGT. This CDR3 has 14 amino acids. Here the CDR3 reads CASSPQVMNTEAFF. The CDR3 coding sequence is TGTGCCAGCAGTCCCCAGGTAATGAACACTGAAGCTTTCTTT.